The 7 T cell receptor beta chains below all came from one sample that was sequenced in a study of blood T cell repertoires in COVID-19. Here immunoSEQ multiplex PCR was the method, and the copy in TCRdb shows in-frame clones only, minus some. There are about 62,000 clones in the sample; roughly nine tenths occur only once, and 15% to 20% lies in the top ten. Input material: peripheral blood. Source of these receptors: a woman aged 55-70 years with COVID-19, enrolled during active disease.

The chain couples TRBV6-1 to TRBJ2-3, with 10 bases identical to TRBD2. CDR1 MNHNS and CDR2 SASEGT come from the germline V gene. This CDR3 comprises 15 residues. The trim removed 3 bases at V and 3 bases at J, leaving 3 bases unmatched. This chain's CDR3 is CASSEQAGGTDTQYF. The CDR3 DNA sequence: TGTGCCAGCAGTGAGCAAGCGGGAGGGACAGATACGCAGTATTTT.

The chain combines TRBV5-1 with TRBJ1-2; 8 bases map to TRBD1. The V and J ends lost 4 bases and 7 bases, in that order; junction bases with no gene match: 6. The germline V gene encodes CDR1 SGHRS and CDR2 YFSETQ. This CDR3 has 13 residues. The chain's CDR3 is CASSQQGVAGYTF. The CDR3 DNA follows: TGCGCCAGCAGCCAACAGGGGGTGGCTGGCTACACCTTC.

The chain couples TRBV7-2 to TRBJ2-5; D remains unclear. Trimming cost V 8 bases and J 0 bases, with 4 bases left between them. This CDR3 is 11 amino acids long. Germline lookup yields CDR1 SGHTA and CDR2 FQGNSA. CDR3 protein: CASAYQETQYF. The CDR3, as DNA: TGTGCCAGCGCGTACCAAGAGACCCAGTACTTC.

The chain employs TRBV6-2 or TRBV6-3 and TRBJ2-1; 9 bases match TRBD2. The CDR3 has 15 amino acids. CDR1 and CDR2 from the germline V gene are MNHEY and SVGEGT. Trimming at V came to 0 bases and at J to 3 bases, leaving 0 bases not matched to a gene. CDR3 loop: CASSYSTSGYNEQFF. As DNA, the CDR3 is TGTGCCAGCAGTTACTCGACTAGCGGCTACAATGAGCAGTTCTTC.

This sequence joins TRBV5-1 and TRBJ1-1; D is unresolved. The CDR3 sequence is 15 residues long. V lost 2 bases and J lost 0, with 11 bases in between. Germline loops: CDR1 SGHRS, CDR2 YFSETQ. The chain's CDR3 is CASSFRRTVNTEAFF. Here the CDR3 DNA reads TGCGCCAGCAGCTTTAGGAGGACGGTGAACACTGAAGCTTTCTTT. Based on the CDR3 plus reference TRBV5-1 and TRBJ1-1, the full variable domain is KAGVTQTPRYLIKTRGQQVTLSCSPISGHRSVSWYQQTPGQGLQFLFEYFSETQRNKGNFPGRFSGRQFSNSRSEMNVSTLELGDSALYLCASSFRRTVNTEAFFGQGTRLTVV.

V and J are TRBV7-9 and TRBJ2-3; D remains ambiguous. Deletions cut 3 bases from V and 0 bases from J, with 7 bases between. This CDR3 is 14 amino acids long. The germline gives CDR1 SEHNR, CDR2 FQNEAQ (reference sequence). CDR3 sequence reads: CASSLALSTDTQYF. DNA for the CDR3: TGTGCCAGCAGCTTGGCCTTAAGCACAGATACGCAGTATTTT.

Written as DNA, the CDR3 is TGTGCCAGCAGTTTTAATCCGGGGGGTTTAAACACCGGGGAGCTGTTTTTT. Amino acid sequence: CASSFNPGGLNTGELFF. The chain employs TRBV27 and TRBJ2-2; TRBD2 matches at 7 bases. V was clipped by 3 bases and J by 2 bases; unmatched bases: 9. This CDR3 is 17 amino acids long. Germline V gene sequence: CDR1 MNHEY, CDR2 SMNVEV (reference sequence).